This is a list of T cell receptor beta chains from one sample in a study of blood T cell repertoires in COVID-19. The data were produced by immunoSEQ multiplex PCR, yet TCRdb's version contains in-frame clones alone and is incomplete. This table has about 220,000 clones, approximately 80% appearing once. The sequencing sample was made of peripheral blood. These receptors were taken from a man between 25 and 39 years old with active or convalescent COVID-19. Both conserved end residues are part of each CDR3. The D gene is left open where the match is weak. Not every row has a clone size; where given, it reads once, few, many or a size class.

CASSSKGVAYGYTF,TGTGCCAGCAGTTCCAAAGGGGTTGCCTATGGCTACACCTTC,TRBJ1-2,TRBV28,.,.
CASSYFPGETQYF,TGTGCCAGCAGTTACTTCCCGGGGGAGACCCAGTACTTC,TRBJ2-5,TRBV6-5,.,.
CASSLAYPPALTSGNQETQYF,TGTGCCAGCAGCTTAGCCTACCCCCCTGCCTTGACTAGCGGGAACCAAGAGACCCAGTACTTC,TRBJ2-5,TRBV7-7,.,TRBD2
CASSQDVAGPLYGYTF,TGTGCCAGCAGCCAAGATGTCGCAGGGCCTCTCTATGGCTACACCTTC,TRBJ1-2,TRBV4-2,.,.
CASSLRDEQYF,TGTGCCAGCAGTCTGAGGGACGAGCAGTACTTC,TRBJ2-7,TRBV12-3/TRBV12-4,.,.
CASSFGQGYNEQFF,TGTGCCAGCAGCTTTGGACAGGGCTACAATGAGCAGTTCTTC,TRBJ2-1,TRBV7-3,few,TRBD1
CASSVLRASLSTDTQYF,TGTGCCAGCAGCGTCCTGCGAGCTAGCCTTAGCACAGATACGCAGTATTTT,TRBJ2-3,TRBV9,.,.
CATSPRGGGGPYEQYF,TGTGCCACCAGCCCAAGGGGTGGTGGTGGCCCCTACGAGCAGTACTTC,TRBJ2-7,TRBV24-1,.,.
CASRGLAGEQYF,TGTGCCAGCAGGGGACTAGCGGGGGAGCAGTACTTC,TRBJ2-7,TRBV2,once,TRBD2
CASSLATAPTYGYTF,TGTGCCAGCAGCTTAGCCACAGCCCCCACCTATGGCTACACCTTC,TRBJ1-2,TRBV7-2,.,.
CASSPTPYEQYF,TGTGCCAGCAGTCCGACACCCTACGAGCAGTACTTC,TRBJ2-7,TRBV12-3/TRBV12-4,.,.
CASSQVGGQNTEAFF,TGTGCCAGCAGCCAAGTAGGAGGGCAGAACACTGAAGCTTTCTTT,TRBJ1-1,TRBV4-2,once,.
CASGGSGVETQYF,TGTGCCAGCGGGGGCAGCGGGGTCGAGACCCAGTACTTC,TRBJ2-5,TRBV7-2,.,.
CASTPPGQGMQETQYF,TGTGCCAGCACCCCGCCGGGACAGGGCATGCAAGAGACCCAGTACTTC,TRBJ2-5,TRBV28,few,TRBD1
CASGGSSYNEQFF,TGTGCCAGTGGCGGGAGCTCCTACAATGAGCAGTTCTTC,TRBJ2-1,TRBV19,.,TRBD2
CASSLGTGKYEQYF,TGTGCCAGCAGTCTCGGGACAGGGAAATACGAGCAGTACTTC,TRBJ2-7,TRBV28,.,TRBD1
CASSRGREQYF,TGTGCCAGCAGCCGCGGAAGGGAGCAGTACTTC,TRBJ2-7,TRBV25-1,.,.
CASSASQTYNEKLFF,TGTGCCAGCAGCGCGTCACAGACCTATAATGAAAAACTGTTTTTT,TRBJ1-4,TRBV5-8,.,.
CASSFVTPNTEAFF,TGTGCCAGCAGTTTTGTGACACCCAACACTGAAGCTTTCTTT,TRBJ1-1,TRBV28,once,.
CASRYFPCRMTQHF,TGTGCCAGCAGGTACTTCCCCTGCCGAATGACCCAGCATTTT,TRBJ1-5,TRBV7-7,.,.
CASRYRGSYGYTF,TGTGCCAGCAGATACAGGGGCTCCTATGGCTACACCTTC,TRBJ1-2,TRBV5-6,.,TRBD1
CASSIVASAGELFF,TGTGCCAGTAGTATAGTGGCCTCTGCTGGGGAGCTGTTTTTT,TRBJ2-2,TRBV19,.,.
CASSSRTYGYTF,TGTGCCAGCAGTTCTCGGACATATGGCTACACCTTC,TRBJ1-2,TRBV7-9,.,.
CASSIDPGQGARGYTF,TGTGCCAGTAGTATAGATCCGGGACAGGGGGCGCGTGGCTACACCTTC,TRBJ1-2,TRBV19,.,TRBD1
CATNADSSYNEQFF,TGTGCCACCAATGCTGACAGCTCCTACAATGAGCAGTTCTTC,TRBJ2-1,TRBV2,.,.
CASSSRDRGYEQYF,TGTGCCAGCAGCTCCCGGGACAGAGGCTACGAGCAGTACTTC,TRBJ2-7,TRBV7-9,.,TRBD1
CASSLGGKPTNEKLFF,TGCGCCAGCAGCTTGGGAGGGAAGCCAACTAATGAAAAACTGTTTTTT,TRBJ1-4,TRBV5-1,.,.
CASSLGGPAGEQYF,TGTGCCAGCAGCTTAGGCGGGCCAGCCGGCGAGCAGTACTTC,TRBJ2-7,TRBV11-2,.,.
CATSSPGLSSYEQYF,TGTGCCACCAGCAGCCCGGGTTTGAGCTCCTACGAGCAGTACTTC,TRBJ2-7,TRBV15,.,.
CASSFGTPSYEQYF,TGTGCCAGCAGCTTTGGGACTCCATCCTACGAGCAGTACTTC,TRBJ2-7,TRBV11-1,.,.
CASSPLGQGVMNYGYTF,TGCGCCAGCAGCCCTTTGGGACAGGGGGTAATGAACTATGGCTACACCTTC,TRBJ1-2,TRBV5-1,.,TRBD1
CASTPGGFYSPLHF,TGTGCCAGCACCCCTGGGGGGTTTTATTCACCCCTCCACTTT,TRBJ1-6,TRBV7-8,few,.
CATSDLSNKAFF,TGTGCCACCAGTGATTTGTCAAACAAAGCTTTCTTT,TRBJ1-1,TRBV24-1,.,.
CASSPGGSRNEQFF,TGTGCCAGCAGCCCTGGCGGGAGCCGGAATGAGCAGTTCTTC,TRBJ2-1,TRBV14,once,TRBD2
CASSYGGFLGTEAFF,TGTGCCAGCAGTTACGGGGGGTTTCTAGGCACTGAAGCTTTCTTT,TRBJ1-1,TRBV6-2/TRBV6-3,once,.
CASSLRQNTEAFF,TGTGCCAGCAGCTTACGACAGAACACTGAAGCTTTCTTT,TRBJ1-1,TRBV7-7,once,.
CASSWTDSPTNEKLFF,TGCGCCAGCAGCTGGACGGACAGCCCAACTAATGAAAAACTGTTTTTT,TRBJ1-4,TRBV5-1,.,.
CASRVTGTGSGEQFF,TGTGCCAGCCGGGTAACCGGGACAGGGAGTGGTGAGCAGTTCTTC,TRBJ2-1,TRBV19,.,TRBD1
CASSLGGGRRGRRNEQFF,TGTGCCAGCAGCTTAGGTGGTGGTAGGCGGGGGAGGCGCAATGAGCAGTTCTTC,TRBJ2-1,TRBV7-2,.,TRBD2
CASSLGQGLRGNQPQHF,TGTGCCAGCAGCTTGGGACAGGGGTTGAGGGGCAATCAGCCCCAGCATTTT,TRBJ1-5,TRBV7-9,.,TRBD1
CASSPGGTGDTEAFF,TGTGCCAGCAGCCCGGGGGGGACAGGGGACACTGAAGCTTTCTTT,TRBJ1-1,TRBV9,.,TRBD1
CASSSNRVGRETQYF,TGCGCCAGCAGCTCCAACAGGGTGGGGAGAGAGACCCAGTACTTC,TRBJ2-5,TRBV5-1,.,.
CASSMRAEFYEQYF,TGTGCCAGTAGTATGAGGGCCGAGTTTTACGAGCAGTACTTC,TRBJ2-7,TRBV19,.,.
CSVSYPSREETQYF,TGCAGCGTTTCCTACCCCTCTAGGGAGGAGACCCAGTACTTC,TRBJ2-5,TRBV29-1,.,.
CASSYSGLANYEQYF,TGTGCCAGCAGTTACTCTGGCCTAGCGAACTACGAGCAGTACTTC,TRBJ2-7,TRBV6-5,.,.
CASSLAPGSDEKLFF,TGCGCCAGCAGCTTGGCCCCGGGTAGTGATGAAAAACTGTTTTTT,TRBJ1-4,TRBV5-1,.,.
CASSRGGGAETQYF,TGTGCCAGCAGCCGAGGCGGGGGGGCTGAGACCCAGTACTTC,TRBJ2-5,TRBV11-2,.,TRBD2
CASGWWERSYNEQFF,TGTGCTAGTGGTTGGTGGGAGAGGTCCTACAATGAGCAGTTCTTC,TRBJ2-1,TRBV12-5,.,.
CASSLATGSAYNSPLHF,TGTGCCAGCAGCTTGGCTACAGGGAGCGCCTATAATTCACCCCTCCACTTT,TRBJ1-6,TRBV5-5,.,.
CASSPLHRDRGYGYTF,TGTGCCAGCAGCCCCCTCCACCGGGACAGGGGCTATGGCTACACCTTC,TRBJ1-2,TRBV27,.,TRBD1
CASSEASSGGPTDTQYF,TGTGCCAGCAGTGAAGCGTCTAGCGGGGGACCCACAGATACGCAGTATTTT,TRBJ2-3,TRBV2,.,TRBD2
CASGYGDYSNYGYTF,TGTGCCAGCGGCTACGGGGACTATTCTAACTATGGCTACACCTTC,TRBJ1-2,TRBV28,.,.